This record covers a single T cell receptor (beta chain). This record comes from a study of graft-versus-host responses after intestinal transplantation. Assay used: immunoSEQ multiplex PCR; TCRdb lists only in-frame clones, some missing. The table records more than 50,000 clones, around 91% of them present only once. The CDR3 runs 16 residues. CDR1 and CDR2 from the germline V gene are LNHDA and SQIVND (reference sequence). The specimen was PBMCs, collected roughly 120 days after intestinal transplantation. The receptor comes from a human patient who received an intestinal transplant, so some T cells may come from the graft donor. The genes are TRBV19 and TRBJ2-5; 9 nucleotides match TRBD1. The J call may be in error: the DNA end matches TRBJ2-7 better. The CDR3 sequence: CASSPDPGQGTYEQYF. DNA of the CDR3: TGTGCCAGTAGTCCCGACCCGGGACAGGGAACCTACGAGCAGTACTTC.